One sample yielded the 23 T cell receptor beta chains listed below, sequenced in a study of blood T cell repertoires in COVID-19. Sequencing was performed with immunoSEQ multiplex PCR; in TCRdb, only in-frame clones are kept and a portion is missing. The data hold hundreds of thousands of clones, with about 90% observed a single time. The sample consisted of PBMCs or T cells enriched from blood (not recorded which). The receptors derive from a woman in her 30s who had recovered from COVID-19.

The chain uses TRBV6-4 and TRBJ1-2, with 8 bases that match TRBD1. V shed 2 bases and J 2 bases; nucleotides not matched to a gene: 7. The CDR3 sequence is 16 residues long. The germline V gene has CDR1 MRHNA and CDR2 SNTAGT. In DNA form, the CDR3 reads TGTGCCAGCAGTGACCTACCGGGACAGGACAACTATGGCTACACCTTC. This encodes CASSDLPGQDNYGYTF.

This chain joins TRBV10-3 and TRBJ2-3; 7 nucleotides line up with TRBD1. The CDR3 has 14 amino acids. CDR1 is ENHRY and CDR2 is SYGVKD in the germline V gene. The V segment lost 7 bases and the J segment 1 base; nucleotides outside the gene matches: 5. CDR3 sequence (DNA): TGTGCCATCAATAACAGGGGAGGCACAGATACGCAGTATTTT. Translating it yields CAINNRGGTDTQYF.

This clone appeared a few times. This chain joins TRBV7-2 and TRBJ1-6, with D unresolved. The CDR3 loop spans 13 amino acids. The germline V gene encodes CDR1 SGHTA and CDR2 FQGNSA. V gave up 2 bases and J gave up 5 bases, with 4 bases separating them. The CDR3 bases are TGTGCCAGCAGCTTACTAAATAATTCACCCCTCCACTTT. It is translated as CASSLLNNSPLHF. Full variable domain (missing parts from reference TRBV7-2 and TRBJ1-6): GAGVSQSPSNKVTEKGKDVELRCDPISGHTALYWYRQSLGQGLEFLIYFQGNSAPDKSGLPSDRFSAERTGGSVSTLTIQRTQQEDSAVYLCASSLLNNSPLHFGNGTRLTVT.

The gene calls are TRBV4-3 and TRBJ1-3; no clear D. The ends were cut back, 0 bases at V and 3 bases at J, with 18 bases in the middle. Germline loops: CDR1 LGHNA, CDR2 YSLEER. The CDR3 consists of 18 residues. The CDR3 nucleotides read TGCGCCAGCAGCCAAGATTCGTACTCCACTATGGGTGGAAACACCATATATTTT. Translating it yields CASSQDSYSTMGGNTIYF.

The chain recombines TRBV19 with TRBJ1-3, with D possibly matching TRBD1 (5 bases). The V end was cut by 7 bases, the J end by 8 bases, with 15 bases between. CDR3 length equals 13 residues. Germline assignment: CDR1 LNHDA and CDR2 SQIVND (reference sequence). This CDR3 is CASKVSPGDTIYF. For the CDR3, the DNA is TGTGCCAGTAAGGTTTCCCCGGGGGACACCATATATTTT.

This CDR3 is CASSQELWLAGGPVSYEQYF. CDR3 bases: TGCGCCAGCAGCCAAGAATTATGGCTAGCGGGAGGGCCGGTCTCCTACGAGCAGTACTTC. This chain connects TRBV4-1 to TRBJ2-7; 12 nucleotides line up with TRBD2. The CDR3 consists of 20 residues. Germline values: CDR1 MGHRA, CDR2 YSYEKL. Unmatched junction bases numbered 12, after V lost 0 bases and J lost 0 bases.

Points on this clone: At one end the junction does not follow the germline gene, possibly because of a read error. The chain couples TRBV18 to TRBJ1-2, with 7 bases aligning to TRBD1. Germline V CDR1 and CDR2: KGHSH, LQKENI. The CDR3 spans 13 residues. CDR3 protein: CASSPPGQTNRPF. Here the CDR3 DNA reads TGTGCCAGCTCACCACCGGGACAGACCAACCGCCCCTTC.

The CDR3 coding sequence is TGTGCCACCAGTGATTTAGGGGGAGAGGGCACAGATACGCAGTATTTT. Amino acids: CATSDLGGEGTDTQYF. The chain has TRBV24-1 and TRBJ2-3; perhaps TRBD1 as D (6 bases). The V gene's germline CDR1 is KGHDR and CDR2 SFDVKD. Between the trimmed V and J ends, which lost 1 base and 1 base, there was a span of 11 bases. The CDR3 covers 16 residues.

The chain joins TRBV19 to TRBJ1-5, with 7 bases identical to TRBD1. J lost 15 bases, V lost 6 bases, and 11 bases had no gene match. CDR3 size: 12 residues. Germline CDR1 and CDR2: LNHDA and SQIVND (reference sequence). CDR3: CASSPPDRDRHF. DNA of the CDR3: TGTGCCAGTAGCCCCCCCGACAGGGATCGGCATTTT.

This chain joins TRBV2 and TRBJ2-7, with 8 bases matching TRBD1. Per the germline V gene, CDR1 is SNHLY and CDR2 is FYNNEI. CDR3 length: 15 residues. The V segment lost 2 bases and the J segment 1 base; nucleotides outside the gene matches: 4. As DNA, the CDR3 is TGTGCCAGCAGTGAACGGACAGGGAAGTCCTACGAGCAGTACTTC. It specifies CASSERTGKSYEQYF.

The chain couples TRBV7-9 to TRBJ1-1, with D possibly being TRBD1 (6 bases). Germline V gene data show CDR1 as SEHNR and CDR2 as FQNEAQ (reference sequence). V was shortened by 3 bases and J by 4 bases, with 18 bases between the two germline ends. There are 16 residues in the CDR3. The CDR3 nucleotides are TGTGCCAGCAGCTTTCCTACCAGGGGTTGGGTCACTGAAGCTTTCTTT. Its translation: CASSFPTRGWVTEAFF.

The genes are TRBV24-1 and TRBJ2-3; D perhaps matches TRBD2 (6 bases). V was shortened by 1 base and J by 4 bases, with 11 bases between the two germline ends. Germline V gene lookup returns CDR1 KGHDR and CDR2 SFDVKD. The CDR3 runs to 15 residues. CDR3 DNA: TGTGCCACCAGTGATTTAGCGGGCTTCCCAGATACGCAGTATTTT. Its protein product is CATSDLAGFPDTQYF.

V is TRBV10-3 and J is TRBJ1-4, with TRBD1 matching over 9 bases. This CDR3 has 14 residues. The V gene's germline CDR1 is ENHRY and CDR2 SYGVKD. J was trimmed by 8 bases and V by 7 bases; bases with no gene match: 8. The CDR3 sequence is CAINQQGAGEKLFF. The CDR3 DNA reads TGTGCCATCAATCAACAGGGGGCAGGGGAAAAACTGTTTTTT.

The chain has TRBV6-5 and TRBJ2-7; 10 bases fit TRBD1. J gave up 6 bases and V 3 bases, and 8 bases lay outside the gene matches. This CDR3 has 15 amino acids. CDR1 is MNHEY and CDR2 is SVGAGI in the germline V gene. The CDR3 DNA reads as TGTGCCAGCAGTTATTCCCGGGACAGGGGTCTCGAGCAGTACTTC. Translation: CASSYSRDRGLEQYF.

This chain uses TRBV4-1 with TRBJ1-5; perhaps TRBD1 as D (5 bases). V lost 4 bases and J lost 4, with 14 bases in between. The CDR3 extends over 15 amino acids. Germline V CDR1 and CDR2: MGHRA, YSYEKL. CDR3 loop: CASSRLYQGNQPQHF. CDR3 in DNA: TGCGCCAGCAGCCGCCTTTATCAGGGAAATCAGCCCCAGCATTTT.

This sequence joins TRBV7-9 and TRBJ2-1; 8 bases are a match to TRBD2. CDR1 is SEHNR, CDR2 FQNEAQ, per germline (reference sequence). The CDR3 totals 16 residues. V lost 2 bases to trimming and J lost 2 bases; unmatched junction nucleotides: 5. The chain's CDR3 is CASSLRREAPYNEQFF. CDR3 bases: TGTGCCAGCAGCTTACGGCGGGAGGCGCCCTACAATGAGCAGTTCTTC. The full variable domain, with the rest looked up from reference TRBV7-9 and TRBJ2-1, is DTGVSQNPRHKITKRGQNVTFRCDPISEHNRLYWYRQTLGQGPEFLTYFQNEAQLEKSRLLSDRFSAERPKGSFSTLEIQRTEQGDSAMYLCASSLRREAPYNEQFFGPGTRLTVL.

The chain employs TRBV4-2 and TRBJ2-7; 8 nucleotides match TRBD2. The CDR3 loop spans 15 amino acids. Germline CDR1 and CDR2: LGHNA and YNFKEQ. V lost 4 bases to trimming and J lost 5 bases; unmatched junction nucleotides: 10. The CDR3 sequence is CASSLQEAGVNEQYF. The DNA of the CDR3 is TGTGCCAGCAGCCTACAGGAAGCGGGAGTAAACGAGCAGTACTTC.

V gene TRBV19 combines with J gene TRBJ2-5, with 16 bases aligning to TRBD2. V lost 4 bases, J lost 6 bases, and 14 bases stayed unmatched. CDR3 length: 19 residues. Germline CDR1 and CDR2: LNHDA and SQIVND (reference sequence). The CDR3 DNA follows: TGTGCCAGTAGTAGCCCACCGGGACTAGCGGGAGGGCGAGGAAAGACCCAGTACTTC. It translates to CASSSPPGLAGGRGKTQYF.

The V call is TRBV6-5, the J call TRBJ1-2; the match to TRBD1 covers 10 bases. CDR1 MNHEY and CDR2 SVGAGI come from the germline V gene. CDR3 length: 14 residues. The trim removed 6 bases at V and 2 bases at J, leaving 3 bases unmatched. The CDR3 sequence is CASRPGQGNYGYTF. In DNA, the CDR3 is TGTGCCAGCAGACCGGGACAGGGGAACTATGGCTACACCTTC.

Remarks on this clone: This same CDR3 is encoded by further DNA sequences in the sample. The CDR3 DNA is TGTGCCAGCAGTCCGGGACTAGCCTACGAGCAGTACTTC. Protein: CASSPGLAYEQYF. The chain links TRBV12-3 or TRBV12-4 to TRBJ2-7, with 8 nucleotides matching TRBD2. This CDR3 is built from 13 residues. After removal of 5 bases from V and 2 bases from J, the junction contained 2 bases not matched to a gene.

The chain has TRBV27 and TRBJ2-7; TRBD2 might be the D (6 bases). This CDR3 has 17 amino acids. The V end lost 7 bases, the J end lost 2 bases, and 24 bases lay between the germline ends. From germline, CDR1 is MNHEY and CDR2 SMNVEV (reference sequence). The CDR3 DNA reads as TGTGCCAGCACACCCGCCCGCGGGGCCTTAAGGGCCTACGAGCAGTACTTC. This encodes CASTPARGALRAYEQYF.

This chain joins TRBV21-1 and TRBJ2-7; the D segment call TRBD1 is taken from the table without a DNA check. TRBV21-1 is given as a pseudogene. The CDR3 spans 16 residues. The CDR3, as DNA: TGTGCCAGCAGCAAATCTGTCTTGGACAGGATCTACGAGCAGTACTTC. The encoded protein is CASSKSVLDRIYEQYF.

The gene calls are TRBV6-6 and TRBJ2-7, with 11 positions matching TRBD1. The CDR3 spans 13 residues. V lost 4 bases to trimming and J lost 9 bases; unmatched junction nucleotides: 5. From germline, CDR1 is MNHNY and CDR2 SVGAGI (reference sequence). This chain's CDR3 is CASSFPGQGGQYF. CDR3 bases: TGTGCCAGCAGTTTTCCGGGACAGGGGGGGCAGTACTTC.